A single sample gave rise to the 19 T cell receptor beta chains below, sequenced in a study of blood T cell repertoires in COVID-19. Method: immunoSEQ multiplex PCR; TCRdb's copy keeps in-frame clones and lacks some. The sample consists of 250,000 to 350,000 clones, about 86% of them appearing once. Sample: peripheral blood. The origin of the receptors is a person aged 70 to 80 with COVID-19, enrolled during active disease.

The chain employs TRBV5-6 and TRBJ2-7; 9 nucleotides align to TRBD2. Germline V gene lookup returns CDR1 SGHDT and CDR2 YYEEEE. This CDR3 is built from 15 residues. With 6 bases clipped from V and 3 bases from J, the junction kept 10 bases outside the gene matches. The CDR3 sequence is CASTLSGTSHYEQYF. The CDR3 DNA sequence: TGTGCCAGCACCCTGTCAGGGACTAGCCACTACGAGCAGTACTTC.

The chain combines TRBV19 with TRBJ1-5; D gene uncertain. CDR1 and CDR2 from the germline V gene are LNHDA and SQIVND (reference sequence). The CDR3 covers 15 residues. Trimming took 3 bases from V and 4 from J, leaving 13 bases between them. Written as DNA, the CDR3 is TGTGCCAGTAGTATTGGTGGGCGGGGTAATCAGCCCCAGCATTTT. Translation: CASSIGGRGNQPQHF. The full variable domain, completed using reference TRBV19 and TRBJ1-5, is DGGITQSPKYLFRKEGQNVTLSCEQNLNHDAMYWYRQDPGQGLRLIYYSQIVNDFQKGDIAEGYSVSREKKESFPLTVTSAQKNPTAFYLCASSIGGRGNQPQHFGDGTRLSIL.

The chain couples TRBV27 to TRBJ1-2; D is unresolved. The V gene's germline CDR1 is MNHEY and CDR2 SMNVEV (reference sequence). The CDR3 contains 16 residues. V was shortened by 3 bases and J by 0 bases, with 14 bases between the two germline ends. CDR3 bases: TGTGCCAGCAGTTTGGGTGGAAACAGAGCTAACTATGGCTACACCTTC. It encodes CASSLGGNRANYGYTF.

The V and J genes are TRBV6-5 and TRBJ1-1, with D possibly being TRBD1 (5 bases). Germline CDR1 is MNHEY and CDR2 is SVGAGI. The CDR3 spans 14 residues. Trimming pared 8 bases from V and 3 bases from J, leaving 16 bases between. Here the CDR3 reads CASSRGGVDTEAFF. The CDR3 nucleotides are TGTGCCAGCTCCCGGGGAGGGGTTGACACTGAAGCTTTCTTT.

This clone showed up just once. The J gene is TRBJ2-7, the V gene TRBV5-5; D is possibly TRBD1 (6 bases). Deletions cut 0 bases from V and 7 bases from J, with 20 bases between. Germline V gives CDR1 SGHKS, CDR2 YYEKEE (reference sequence). The CDR3 covers 16 residues. The CDR3 nucleotides are TGTGCCAGCAGCTTGGTCCCGGGACACGGCTCGGTGGAGCAGTACTTC. Translating gives CASSLVPGHGSVEQYF.

As to this clone: Within the sample, other DNA sequences also encode this same CDR3. The gene calls are TRBV6-5 and TRBJ1-1; a weak D match, TRBD1 (5 bases). Germline CDR1 MNHEY, CDR2 SVGAGI. V was clipped by 2 bases and J by 6 bases, with 7 bases between them. This CDR3 has 12 residues. CDR3 bases: TGTGCCAGCAGTTACGGGGGGTCTGAAGCTTTCTTT. Translating gives CASSYGGSEAFF.

With respect to this clone: The sample holds other DNA sequences that translate to the same CDR3. The J gene is TRBJ2-7, the V gene TRBV27; TRBD2 agrees at 8 bases. Germline V lookup: CDR1 MNHEY, CDR2 SMNVEV (reference sequence). This CDR3 contains 15 residues. V was clipped by 4 bases and J by 3 bases; unmatched bases: 8. The CDR3 sequence: CASSSQAGALYEQYF. The CDR3 DNA reads as TGTGCCAGCAGTTCTCAAGCGGGGGCCCTCTACGAGCAGTACTTC.

The rearrangement links TRBV5-1 to TRBJ2-1, with TRBD2 as a possible D gene (6 bases). The length of the CDR3 is 18 residues. V lost 6 bases and J 8 bases, leaving 30 bases between the germline ends. CDR1 is SGHRS and CDR2 is YFSETQ in the germline V gene. This CDR3 is CASNRLGKTERIIYEQFF. Written as DNA, the CDR3 is TGCGCCAGCAACAGACTAGGAAAAACGGAGAGGATTATATATGAGCAGTTCTTC. Full variable domain (rest looked up from reference TRBV5-1 and TRBJ2-1): KAGVTQTPRYLIKTRGQQVTLSCSPISGHRSVSWYQQTPGQGLQFLFEYFSETQRNKGNFPGRFSGRQFSNSRSEMNVSTLELGDSALYLCASNRLGKTERIIYEQFFGPGTRLTVL.

This chain connects TRBV7-8 to TRBJ1-4, with a possible D match to TRBD1 (6 bases). The CDR3 sequence is 14 residues long. V was shortened by 2 bases and J by 13 bases, with 17 bases between the two germline ends. CDR1 and CDR2 from the germline V gene are SGHVS and FQNEAQ. CDR3 loop: CASSLRPDRTGLFF. The CDR3 DNA follows: TGTGCCAGCAGCTTACGACCCGACAGGACGGGACTGTTTTTT.

Worth noting for this clone: The same CDR3 arises from other DNA sequences in this sample as well. CDR3 sequence: CASKGTGPYTQYF. The DNA of the CDR3 is TGTGCCAGTAAGGGAACAGGTCCTTATACGCAGTATTTT. J is TRBJ2-3 and V is TRBV19; possible D gene TRBD1, 5 bases. The CDR3 has 13 residues. Germline V gene data show CDR1 as LNHDA and CDR2 as SQIVND (reference sequence). V lost 7 bases and J 7 bases, leaving 15 bases between the germline ends.

V usage is TRBV3-1 (or the pseudogene TRBV3-2) and J usage is TRBJ2-7, with 8 bases identical to TRBD2. With V trimmed by 2 bases and J by 4 bases, 1 base remained unmatched. CDR1 and CDR2 (germline): LGHDT, YNNKEL (reference sequence). The CDR3 is 13 residues long. Here the CDR3 reads CASSQRGGYEQYF. Here the CDR3 DNA reads TGTGCCAGCAGCCAACGCGGGGGGTACGAGCAGTACTTC.

The chain employs TRBV7-2 and TRBJ1-2, with no clear D. The CDR3 consists of 15 residues. The germline V and J ends were trimmed by 0 bases and 1 base, with 9 bases remaining between them. The V gene's germline CDR1 is SGHTA and CDR2 FQGNSA. CDR3: CASSLAGDGNYGYTF. The CDR3 DNA reads TGTGCCAGCAGCTTAGCGGGCGACGGTAACTATGGCTACACCTTC. The variable domain in full, completed from reference TRBV7-2 and TRBJ1-2, reads GAGVSQSPSNKVTEKGKDVELRCDPISGHTALYWYRQSLGQGLEFLIYFQGNSAPDKSGLPSDRFSAERTGGSVSTLTIQRTQQEDSAVYLCASSLAGDGNYGYTFGSGTRLTVV.

This sequence joins TRBV30 and TRBJ1-4; 10 positions agree with TRBD1. V lost 4 bases to trimming and J lost 4 bases; unmatched junction nucleotides: 3. The length of the CDR3 is 14 residues. Germline CDR1 GTSNPN, CDR2 SVGIG (reference sequence). DNA for the CDR3: TGTGCCTGGATGGACAGGGGGGGTAATGAAAAACTGTTTTTT. Residues: CAWMDRGGNEKLFF.

This clone was detected a few times. The chain employs TRBV19 and TRBJ2-1; 9 nucleotides line up with TRBD1. Germline V gene lookup returns CDR1 LNHDA and CDR2 SQIVND (reference sequence). This CDR3 contains 18 residues. Trimming at V came to 8 bases and at J to 3 bases, leaving 17 bases not matched to a gene. CDR3 protein: CASSNTGGNVGFYNEQFF. The CDR3 nucleotides are TGTGCCAGTTCTAACACAGGGGGCAATGTTGGGTTCTACAATGAGCAGTTCTTC.

V usage is TRBV7-9 and J usage is TRBJ1-1; maybe TRBD1 (5 bases). Germline V gene lookup returns CDR1 SEHNR and CDR2 FQNEAQ (reference sequence). The V end was cut by 7 bases, the J end by 1 base, with 16 bases between. This CDR3 has 15 amino acids. The CDR3 DNA sequence: TGTGCCAGCACCTCCCGGGGGATGGCGAACACTGAAGCTTTCTTT. Its translation is CASTSRGMANTEAFF.

The genes are TRBV5-1 and TRBJ1-2; 8 bases line up with TRBD1. Germline values: CDR1 SGHRS, CDR2 YFSETQ. V dropped 4 bases and J dropped 9; count of bases not matched to a gene: 11. This CDR3 comprises 14 residues. The CDR3 DNA reads TGCGCCAGCAGCCCGGGACAGGACCCACCCCGCTACACCTTC. This codes for CASSPGQDPPRYTF. The variable domain in full, with the rest retrieved from reference TRBV5-1 and TRBJ1-2, is KAGVTQTPRYLIKTRGQQVTLSCSPISGHRSVSWYQQTPGQGLQFLFEYFSETQRNKGNFPGRFSGRQFSNSRSEMNVSTLELGDSALYLCASSPGQDPPRYTFGSGTRLTVV.

There are a few counts of this clone. The chain uses TRBV7-2 and TRBJ1-6, with TRBD1 matching 10 bases. Germline assignment: CDR1 SGHTA and CDR2 FQGNSA. CDR3 length: 15 amino acids. With V trimmed by 3 bases and J by 10 bases, 6 bases remained unmatched. CDR3 region: CASSFSRDRGSPLHF. As DNA, the CDR3 is TGTGCCAGCAGCTTTTCCCGGGACAGGGGATCACCCCTCCACTTT.

This chain uses TRBV7-9 with TRBJ1-1; tentative D call: TRBD1 (6 bases). Between the trimmed V and J ends, which lost 4 bases and 10 bases, there was a span of 16 bases. CDR3 length: 13 residues. Germline CDR1 and CDR2: SEHNR and FQNEAQ (reference sequence). DNA for the CDR3: TGTGCCAGCAGCTCAGGACAGTTTTTAGGAGCTTTCTTT. It codes for CASSSGQFLGAFF.

The CDR3 nucleotides read TGTGCCAGTAGTATTGACCCCTGGACAGCCCTGAAGCCCCAGCATTTT. Its translation: CASSIDPWTALKPQHF. The chain couples TRBV19 to TRBJ1-5, with D perhaps TRBD1 (6 bases). The germline V gene encodes CDR1 LNHDA and CDR2 SQIVND (reference sequence). The CDR3 is 16 residues long. V shed 3 bases and J shed 8 bases, with 20 bases lying between them.